This is a list of T cell receptor beta chains from one sample in a study of shared clonotypes between healthy human individuals. The method was immunoSEQ multiplex PCR; TCRdb's version includes in-frame clones alone and lacks a portion of them. Among millions of clones listed, 90% to 95% were seen once. The sequenced material came from naive CD4+ T cells sorted from blood. These receptor sequences come from a man younger than 35 in good health. Both conserved end residues are trimmed from each CDR3. The D gene is left open where the match is weak.

j_call d_call v_call cdr3_aa
TRBJ2-7 . TRBV28 ASTQRVPYEQY
TRBJ1-1 . TRBV6-5 ASSLKVGHTEAF
TRBJ2-3 . TRBV5-4 ASSLSTRTDTQY
TRBJ2-3 . TRBV6-5 ASSYSVGSTDTQY
TRBJ1-3 . TRBV6-1 ASSIRTKAGNTIY
TRBJ2-7 TRBD1 TRBV11-2 ASSLGQGAAYEQY
TRBJ2-7 . TRBV19 ASRGTDDNQQY
TRBJ2-7 TRBD1 TRBV9 ASSVLTGSGEQY
TRBJ2-7 TRBD1 TRBV11-2 ASRWDRDRAGEQY
TRBJ1-6 . TRBV7-9 ASSLRGNNSPLH
TRBJ2-5 TRBD1 TRBV18 ASSRTRTGAIEETQY
TRBJ1-5 . TRBV7-2 ASSLRGGGNQPQH
TRBJ2-7 . TRBV5-1 ASSLTGIYEQY
TRBJ1-1 TRBD1 TRBV6-5 ASSSRTGVTEAF
TRBJ1-6 . TRBV6-1 ASSDGPSLGSPLH
TRBJ2-7 . TRBV18 ASSPLAGVTYEQY